The 27 T cell receptor beta chains given below trace back to one sample, sequenced in a study of blood T cell repertoires in COVID-19. Generated by immunoSEQ multiplex PCR, the TCRdb table keeps only in-frame clones and is missing some. The table includes about 330,000 clones, approximately 88% detected once. Sequencing used PBMCs or T cells enriched from blood (not recorded which). Receptor source: a man aged 25-45 years who had recovered from COVID-19.

This clone was detected only once. CDR3 in amino acids: CASSLASWSWGTDTQYF. The CDR3 coding sequence is TGTGCCAGCAGCTTAGCGTCTTGGAGCTGGGGCACAGATACGCAGTATTTT. The chain carries TRBV7-2 and TRBJ2-3; D is uncertain. Trimming shortened V by 0 bases and J by 1 base, and 14 bases separated the two germline ends. The CDR3 contains 17 residues. The germline V gene has CDR1 SGHTA and CDR2 FQGNSA.

The chain carries TRBV14 and TRBJ2-7; 9 positions agree with TRBD1. CDR1 is SGHDN and CDR2 is FVKESK in the germline V gene. This CDR3 has 15 amino acids. V lost 4 bases and J lost 4; bases outside the gene matches: 8. This CDR3 reads CASSLGTGLLYEQYF. The CDR3 DNA sequence: TGTGCCAGCAGCCTCGGGACAGGGCTTTTATACGAGCAGTACTTC.

V usage is TRBV5-3 and J usage is TRBJ1-2, with D perhaps TRBD1 (5 bases). TRBV5-3 is designated an ORF whose function remains uncertain. The CDR3 has 13 amino acids. V shed 2 bases and J shed 6 bases, with 11 bases lying between them. Written as DNA, the CDR3 is TGTGCCAGAAGCTTCCAGGGTGGGAATGGCTACACCTTC. Encoded protein: CARSFQGGNGYTF.

The V call is TRBV5-1, the J call TRBJ2-3; 7 bases align to TRBD1. V dropped 4 bases and J dropped 2; count of bases not matched to a gene: 4. This CDR3 is built from 14 residues. CDR1 and CDR2 (germline): SGHRS, YFSETQ. As DNA, the CDR3 is TGCGCCAGCAGCCCGGGACAGATCACAGATACGCAGTATTTT. Its protein product is CASSPGQITDTQYF.

V and J are TRBV24-1 and TRBJ1-2; a possible D gene is TRBD1 (6 bases). Germline assignment: CDR1 KGHDR and CDR2 SFDVKD. CDR3 length: 15 amino acids. Trimming pared 4 bases from V and 2 bases from J, leaving 13 bases between. CDR3 protein: CATSDPYRENYGYTF. CDR3 nucleotide sequence: TGTGCCACCAGTGACCCCTACAGGGAGAACTATGGCTACACCTTC.

The rearrangement joins TRBV6-5 to TRBJ2-7; tentative D call: TRBD2 (6 bases). The germline V and J ends were trimmed by 4 bases and 3 bases, with 10 bases remaining between them. The CDR3 is 13 amino acids. Germline V CDR1 and CDR2: MNHEY, SVGAGI. CDR3 bases: TGTGCCAGCAGTTCTACCGGGGGCTACGAGCAGTACTTC. Its protein product is CASSSTGGYEQYF.

J is TRBJ2-7 and V is TRBV5-5; 7 positions agree with TRBD2. CDR3 length: 15 residues. J was trimmed by 2 bases and V by 0 bases; bases with no gene match: 5. Germline CDR1 reads SGHKS; CDR2 reads YYEKEE (reference sequence). The CDR3 DNA follows: TGTGCCAGCAGCTTGGCGTCTAGCGGAGCCTACGAGCAGTACTTC. Protein: CASSLASSGAYEQYF.

The gene calls are TRBV7-8 and TRBJ2-7; 9 bases fit TRBD1. Losses at the gene ends were 3 bases for V and 5 bases for J; bases not matched to a gene: 5. The germline gives CDR1 SGHVS, CDR2 FQNEAQ. This CDR3 region has 14 residues. Written as DNA, the CDR3 is TGTGCCAGCAGCTTGGGGACAGGGATTCACGAGCAGTACTTC. Encoded protein: CASSLGTGIHEQYF.

V is TRBV28 and J is TRBJ1-5; a possible D gene is TRBD1 (6 bases). The CDR3 is 15 amino acids. CDR1 MDHEN and CDR2 SYDVKM come from the germline V gene. Trimming left V 6 bases short and J 4 bases short, with 16 bases between. CDR3: CASSLQGEVNQPQHF. The CDR3 region has the DNA TGTGCCAGCAGCCTACAGGGAGAGGTAAATCAGCCCCAGCATTTT.

The sample holds one count of this clone. This sequence joins TRBV29-1 and TRBJ1-2; 7 nucleotides line up with TRBD1. Germline CDR1 reads SQVTM; CDR2 reads ANQGSEA. This CDR3 contains 13 residues. With V trimmed by 6 bases and J by 0 bases, 4 bases remained unmatched. The CDR3 DNA reads TGCAGCGTACGACAGGGTGCTAACTATGGCTACACCTTC. It yields the protein CSVRQGANYGYTF.

This clone showed up just once. The rearrangement links TRBV24-1 to TRBJ1-2; no firm D call. The CDR3 is 17 residues long. V lost 1 base and J lost 4, with 18 bases in between. Per germline, CDR1 KGHDR and CDR2 SFDVKD. The CDR3 DNA sequence: TGTGCCACCAGTGATTTATCTCGACAAGCCACTGCCTATGGCTACACCTTC. Translation: CATSDLSRQATAYGYTF.

The genes are TRBV18 and TRBJ2-7, with 7 bases that match TRBD2. V dropped 3 bases and J dropped 1; count of bases not matched to a gene: 3. Germline CDR1 is KGHSH and CDR2 is LQKENI. The CDR3 is 14 residues long. The CDR3 nucleotides are TGTGCCAGCTCACCCAAGCGGGAATCCTACGAGCAGTACTTC. It codes for CASSPKRESYEQYF.

This clone has a handful of counts. The chain has TRBV14 and TRBJ1-2; D is ambiguous. This CDR3 comprises 12 residues. The V gene lost 4 bases and the J gene lost 7 bases, with 10 bases spanning the gap. Germline loops: CDR1 SGHDN, CDR2 FVKESK. The CDR3 nucleotides read TGTGCCAGCAGCCCCCCAGCGAGTGGCTACACCTTC. Its protein is CASSPPASGYTF.

In its sample, this clone was seen once. DNA for the CDR3: TGTGCCAGCCCCCTCGACAGGGGCACTGAAGCTTTCTTT. It codes for CASPLDRGTEAFF. The J gene is TRBJ1-1, the V gene TRBV2, with 8 bases matching TRBD1. The CDR3 runs 13 residues. CDR1 is SNHLY, CDR2 FYNNEI, per germline. V was pared by 8 bases and J by 4 bases, with 6 bases of the junction left unmatched.

The chain employs TRBV10-1 and TRBJ2-2, with TRBD1 as a possible D gene (6 bases). Germline lookup yields CDR1 WNHNN and CDR2 SYGVQD (reference sequence). V dropped 7 bases and J dropped 4 bases, with 10 bases sitting between them. The CDR3 is made up of 13 amino acids. CDR3: CASMEGGTGELFF. In nucleotides, the CDR3 is TGCGCCAGCATGGAAGGGGGCACCGGGGAGCTGTTTTTT.

This sequence joins TRBV11-2 and TRBJ2-2; 8 nucleotides match TRBD1. The junction had 7 bases not matched to a gene; V was cut back by 5 bases and J by 5 bases. The CDR3 spans 15 residues. CDR1 SGHAT and CDR2 FQNNGV come from the germline V gene. The CDR3 region is CASSATGVWTGELFF. Written as DNA, the CDR3 is TGTGCCAGCAGCGCGACAGGGGTATGGACCGGGGAGCTGTTTTTT.

To note about this clone: This CDR3 is also generated by other DNA sequences in the sample. The chain recombines TRBV4-1 with TRBJ1-6; TRBD1 aligns across 8 bases. In germline, CDR1 is MGHRA, CDR2 YSYEKL. V shed 0 bases, J shed 7 bases, and the junction held 2 bases outside the gene matches. CDR3 length: 15 amino acids. CDR3 DNA: TGCGCCAGCAGCCAAGATCAGGGGGCGAATTCACCCCTCCACTTT. Its protein is CASSQDQGANSPLHF.

This clone was counted once. The CDR3 region is CASIGTVYTGELFF. The CDR3 DNA follows: TGTGCCAGTATCGGGACAGTTTACACCGGGGAGCTGTTTTTT. This chain joins TRBV19 and TRBJ2-2; TRBD1 matches 7 bases. Germline assignment: CDR1 LNHDA and CDR2 SQIVND (reference sequence). This CDR3 comprises 14 residues. Losses at the gene ends were 7 bases for V and 3 bases for J; bases not matched to a gene: 5.

This chain joins TRBV27 and TRBJ1-6, with D perhaps matching TRBD1 (6 bases). Trimming removed 5 bases from V and 9 bases from J, with 23 bases in between. This CDR3 has 17 amino acids. The germline gives CDR1 MNHEY, CDR2 SMNVEV (reference sequence). For the CDR3, the DNA is TGTGCCAGCAGTCCATCCCTCTCCCAGGGGAAATCTTCACCCCTCCACTTT. Amino acid sequence: CASSPSLSQGKSSPLHF.

The V gene is TRBV2, the J gene TRBJ1-3, with D possibly TRBD1 on 5 matching bases. V lost 3 bases to trimming and J lost 2 bases, with 17 bases between them. Looked up from germline, CDR1 is SNHLY and CDR2 is FYNNEI. The CDR3 extends over 17 amino acids. The CDR3 sequence is CASSDFGLKGTGNTIYF. The CDR3 DNA reads as TGTGCCAGCAGTGATTTTGGGCTGAAGGGGACTGGAAACACCATATATTTT.

In this sample, this clone turned up a few times. The chain is built from TRBV12-3 or TRBV12-4 and TRBJ1-6; no clear D gene. This CDR3 is 13 amino acids long. Trimming removed 5 bases from V and 7 bases from J, with 9 bases in between. The CDR3 nucleotides read TGTGCCAGCAGTCCACACCCCAATTCACCCCTCCACTTT. Translation gives CASSPHPNSPLHF.

V gene TRBV15 combines with J gene TRBJ2-5; no clear D. CDR3 length equals 13 residues. V was shortened by 0 bases and J by 4 bases, with 6 bases between the two germline ends. Germline lookup yields CDR1 LNHNV and CDR2 YYDKDF (reference sequence). The CDR3, as DNA: TGTGCCACCAGCAGAGATAGTACAGAGACCCAGTACTTC. This gives the protein CATSRDSTETQYF.

This clone showed up just once. The J gene is TRBJ1-5, the V gene TRBV10-2, with 8 bases lining up with TRBD1. The germline CDR1 and CDR2 sequences are WSHSY and SAAADI. The V gene end was trimmed by 6 bases and the J gene end by 7 bases; junction bases not matched to a gene: 5. The CDR3 extends over 13 amino acids. The CDR3 sequence is CASRQGGGQPQHF. The DNA of the CDR3 is TGCGCCAGCAGACAGGGGGGAGGGCAGCCCCAGCATTTT.

The chain joins TRBV3-1 (or the pseudogene TRBV3-2) to TRBJ1-2, with D maybe TRBD1 (6 bases). Trimming shortened V by 4 bases and J by 4 bases, and 13 bases separated the two germline ends. The CDR3 spans 14 residues. The germline V gene has CDR1 LGHDT and CDR2 YNNKEL (reference sequence). The CDR3: CASSLLGRGYGYTF. As DNA, the CDR3 is TGTGCCAGCAGCCTCTTGGGCAGGGGCTATGGCTACACCTTC.

The chain couples TRBV4-1 to TRBJ2-7; 9 bases agree with TRBD1. V was clipped by 0 bases and J by 6 bases; unmatched bases: 9. CDR1 is MGHRA and CDR2 is YSYEKL in the germline V gene. CDR3 length: 16 residues. DNA of the CDR3: TGCGCCAGCAGCCAAGATTTGGGGACAGGGACATTCGAGCAGTACTTC. Amino acids: CASSQDLGTGTFEQYF.

This chain joins TRBV19 and TRBJ2-5, with D maybe TRBD2 (5 bases). The CDR3 totals 15 residues. Germline assignment: CDR1 LNHDA and CDR2 SQIVND (reference sequence). Between the trimmed V and J ends, which lost 1 base and 2 bases, there was a span of 11 bases. DNA of the CDR3: TGTGCCAGTAGTATAGGTATTTGGACTCAAGAGACCCAGTACTTC. This translates into CASSIGIWTQETQYF.

V is TRBV18 and J is TRBJ1-1, with TRBD1 identical over 8 bases. The CDR3 is made up of 13 amino acids. V dropped 1 base and J dropped 7; count of bases not matched to a gene: 2. CDR1 and CDR2 (germline): KGHSH, LQKENI. The CDR3 bases are TGTGCCAGCTCACCACGGACAGGGTTTGAAGCTTTCTTT. Translated: CASSPRTGFEAFF.